This T cell receptor beta chain is drawn from a study of STAT3 mutations in large granular lymphocyte leukemia (dated by TCRdb to between 2018 and 2021). As for the study more broadly: About half of the T-LGLL patients who underwent longitudinal sequencing carried canonical activating STAT3 mutations. On average, sequencing was done at 3 to 5 time points per patient, with the number of samplings ranging from 2 to 8. Over half of the T-LGLL patients were given one or more immunosuppressive therapy regimens, and 30% to 45% of the treated patients had a hematologic response. A couple of patients with natural killer LGL leukemia were also sequenced longitudinally as controls within the study. From an initial cohort of some 210 LGL patients, roughly 20 representative T-LGLL cases were chosen for longitudinal sequencing of TCRbeta and STAT3. Patients with T-cell large granular lymphocyte leukemia underwent serial deep sequencing of TCRbeta CDR3 and STAT3 to reconstruct clonal hierarchy and dynamics.

A remark on this clone: There is no known antigen for this receptor. No much larger clone exists at a distance of one base, and base qualities are not known.

TCRbeta libraries were sequenced on an Illumina MiSeq, and an average of roughly 41,000 productive templates per sample was obtained. Multiplex PCR amplification was used to generate TCRbeta CDR3 libraries with the immunoSEQ assay. The study's processing was this. Repertoire diversity was calculated as previously defined, and values close to 0 indicated extremely monoclonal samples. In its TCRdb copy, this immuneACCESS table keeps in-frame sequences only and misses some clones. Where compared with another copy, unresolved V genes explain less than half of these, and the others have no known cause. From that table come the V and J calls and clone size; the DNA was used to work out D and trimming. The sample yields tens of thousands of clones; roughly 81% were counted once. The top ten hold approximately 0.39% of the sample. Findings and caveats that apply to the study as a whole: The linking of therapy response to changes in TCR clonal burden was complicated by variable intervals between samplings and differing treatment regimens. Every T-LGLL patient showed at least one immunodominant TCRbeta clonotype, and about half showed multiple immunodominant subclonotypes. Dominant TCR clone burden was found to exceed STAT3 mutant burden in several patients, suggesting that STAT3 mutation arose secondarily within a pre-expanded clone. In about 30% of the 18 patients, TCR clonotype switching occurred after therapy, and every newly emerging clone was STAT3 wild type. Because no samples were available when a clone first appeared, clonal expansion had to be inferred from samplings taken at other points. Since codominant clonotypes persisted in some patients, a small but highly pathogenic clone may have gone undetected.

The same DNA, extracted from blood mononuclear cells, served for both the TCR sequencing and the STAT3 sequencing. CDR1 SGHRS and CDR2 YFSETQ are derived from the germline V gene. V is shortened by 0 bases, J by 7 bases, and the region joining them spans 10 bases. Its CDR3 holds 14 amino acids, cysteine through phenylalanine. The retained sequence is limited to the CDR3, 42 bases, with the frame set at the first base. The sample consisted of PBMCs. The chain was built from TRBV5-1 and TRBJ1-4; the D region possibly corresponds to TRBD1 (5 bases align). This TCR was sampled from a human donor with T large granular lymphocyte leukemia. Some clones in this sample may be carry-over from other donors' samples. The CDR3 amino acid sequence is: CASSLGYTGEKLFF. The nucleotide sequence is TGCGCCAGCAGCTTGGGATATACAGGTGAAAAACTGTTTTTT.